A single T cell receptor (beta chain) is shown here with its context. This sample is drawn from a study of regulatory T cells in long-lasting Graves disease. Arm-PCR of CDR3 regions with iRepertoire HTBI primers generated TCR beta libraries. Each CDR3 protein gets one entry after TCRdb re-called the multiplex PCR reads with MiXCR. The sample carries a few hundred thousand distinct CDR3 sequences, roughly 15% recorded once. Looked up from germline, CDR1 is LGHNA and CDR2 is YNFKEQ. V was clipped by 0 bases and J by 15 bases; unmatched bases: 8. The CDR3 runs to 14 residues. Documented time point: newly diagnosed GD, antithyroid drugs for less than 3 months. PBMC-extracted RNA yielded the TCR library. These data are also associated with another study on T cells in Graves' hyperthyroidism and ophthalmopathy.

The clonotype originates from a young woman with Graves disease. The material sequenced was peripheral blood mononuclear cells (PBMCs), taken at new diagnosis, from a patient treated with antithyroid drugs. The rearrangement joins TRBV4-2 to TRBJ2-1; TRBD2 matches at 10 bases. CDR3 protein: CASSQDLLAGGLFF. Here the CDR3 DNA reads TGTGCCAGCAGCCAAGATTTATTAGCGGGAGGACTGTTCTTC.